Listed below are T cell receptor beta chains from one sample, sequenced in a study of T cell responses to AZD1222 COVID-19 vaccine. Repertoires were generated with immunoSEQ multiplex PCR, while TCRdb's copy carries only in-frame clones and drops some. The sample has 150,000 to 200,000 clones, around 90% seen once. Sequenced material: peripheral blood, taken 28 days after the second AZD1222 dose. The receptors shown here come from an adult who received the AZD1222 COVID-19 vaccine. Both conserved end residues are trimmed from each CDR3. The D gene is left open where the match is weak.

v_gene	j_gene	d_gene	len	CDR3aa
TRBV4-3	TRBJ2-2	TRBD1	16	ASSQEGGQGGNTGELF
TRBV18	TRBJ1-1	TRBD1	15	ASSPWTGAEGNTEAF
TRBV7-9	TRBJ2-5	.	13	ASSWRVDFQETQY
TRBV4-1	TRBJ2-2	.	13	ASSQVTENTGELF
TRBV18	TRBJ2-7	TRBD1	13	ASSPPGTGGYEQY
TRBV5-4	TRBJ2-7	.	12	ASSGERGAYEQY
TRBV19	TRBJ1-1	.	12	ASSIEGGNTEAF
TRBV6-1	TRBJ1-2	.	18	ASSEVERLPGLLFRYGYT
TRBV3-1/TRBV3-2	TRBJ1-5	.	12	ASSQGVSNQPQH
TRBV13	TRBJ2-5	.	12	ASSLGGLGETQY
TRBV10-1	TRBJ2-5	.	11	ASSERLVETQY
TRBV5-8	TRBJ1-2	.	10	ASSLNSYGYT
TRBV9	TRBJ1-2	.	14	ASSSTTGKTGDGYT
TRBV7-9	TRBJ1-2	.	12	ASSHADRSYGYT
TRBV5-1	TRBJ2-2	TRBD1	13	ASSQDRLGAGELF
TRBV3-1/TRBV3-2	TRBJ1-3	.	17	ASSQDLLFGGNSGNTIY
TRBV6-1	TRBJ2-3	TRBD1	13	ASSERTGGADTQY
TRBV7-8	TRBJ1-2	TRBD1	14	ASSLSRQGAYYGYT